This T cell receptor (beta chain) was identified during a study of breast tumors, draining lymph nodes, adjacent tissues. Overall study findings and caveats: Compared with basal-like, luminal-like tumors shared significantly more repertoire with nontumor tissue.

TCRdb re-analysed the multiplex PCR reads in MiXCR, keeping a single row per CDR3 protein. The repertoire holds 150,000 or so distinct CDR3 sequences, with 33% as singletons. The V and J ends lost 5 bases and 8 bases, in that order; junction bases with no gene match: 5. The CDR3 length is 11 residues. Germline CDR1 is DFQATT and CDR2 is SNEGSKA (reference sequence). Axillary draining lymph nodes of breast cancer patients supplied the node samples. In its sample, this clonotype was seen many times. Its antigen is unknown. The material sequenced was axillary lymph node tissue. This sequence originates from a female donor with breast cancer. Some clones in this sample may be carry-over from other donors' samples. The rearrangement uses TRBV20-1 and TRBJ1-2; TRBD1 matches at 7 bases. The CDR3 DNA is TGCAGTGCTGAACGAGGGGGCGGCTACACCTTC. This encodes CSAERGGGYTF.